These 19 T cell receptor beta chains share one sample of origin, sequenced in a study of blood T cell repertoires in COVID-19. Assay: immunoSEQ multiplex PCR; the TCRdb copy retains only in-frame clones and omits some. The repertoire holds fewer than 60,000 clones, with approximately 90% as singletons. Sequences were obtained from peripheral blood. These receptor sequences come from a man between 50 and 59 years old with acute or convalescent COVID-19.

This rearrangement joins TRBV10-2 to TRBJ2-1, with D possibly TRBD2 on 6 matching bases. Germline CDR1 and CDR2: WSHSY and SAAADI. Trimming removed 4 bases from V and 7 bases from J, with 14 bases in between. The CDR3 length is 14 residues. DNA for the CDR3: TGCGCCAGCAGTGGGAGTCGAGGGAGGAATGAGCAGTTCTTC. It encodes CASSGSRGRNEQFF.

This chain's CDR3 is CASSPLTKQGGGYNEQFF. The CDR3 coding sequence is TGTGCCAGCAGCCCCCTTACAAAACAGGGGGGGGGTTACAATGAGCAGTTCTTC. The rearrangement joins TRBV7-6 to TRBJ2-1, with TRBD1 as a possible D gene (8 bases). Trimming took off 5 bases at V and 4 bases at J, with 24 bases between the two ends. Germline lookup yields CDR1 SGHVS and CDR2 FNYEAQ. The CDR3 sequence is 18 residues long.

This chain links TRBV6-5 with TRBJ1-2, with 10 bases fitting TRBD1. The V gene's germline CDR1 is MNHEY and CDR2 SVGAGI. This CDR3 is built from 14 residues. J lost 6 bases, V lost 7 bases, and 8 bases had no gene match. In DNA, the CDR3 is TGTGCCAGCACAACACCGGGACAGGGGCATGGCTACACCTTC. Translation gives CASTTPGQGHGYTF.

The CDR3: CASSYTADYGYTF. The DNA for the CDR3 is TGCGCCAGCAGCTACACAGCTGACTATGGCTACACCTTC. V is TRBV5-1 and J is TRBJ1-2; D unclear. The CDR3 totals 13 residues. V gave up 3 bases and J gave up 3 bases, with 9 bases separating them. The germline V gene encodes CDR1 SGHRS and CDR2 YFSETQ. Drawing the rest from reference TRBV5-1 and TRBJ1-2, the complete variable domain is KAGVTQTPRYLIKTRGQQVTLSCSPISGHRSVSWYQQTPGQGLQFLFEYFSETQRNKGNFPGRFSGRQFSNSRSEMNVSTLELGDSALYLCASSYTADYGYTFGSGTRLTVV.

V is TRBV19 and J is TRBJ2-1; possibly TRBD2 for D (6 bases). The ends were cut back, 4 bases at V and 4 bases at J, with 20 bases in the middle. Germline V lookup: CDR1 LNHDA, CDR2 SQIVND (reference sequence). This CDR3 has 17 amino acids. The CDR3 protein is CASSNSRLGGVYNEQFF. The CDR3 nucleotides are TGTGCCAGTAGTAACTCCAGGTTGGGCGGGGTGTACAATGAGCAGTTCTTC.

V gene TRBV7-9 combines with J gene TRBJ1-2; D not certain. The CDR3 has 14 amino acids. Germline V gene data show CDR1 as SEHNR and CDR2 as FQNEAQ (reference sequence). V was pared by 2 bases and J by 4 bases, with 11 bases between. This CDR3 reads CASSLTGNSYGYTF. The CDR3 DNA sequence: TGTGCCAGCAGCTTAACCGGGAACAGCTATGGCTACACCTTC.

The chain carries TRBV27 and TRBJ1-2; D gene ambiguous. The V gene lost 2 bases and the J gene lost 4 bases, with 14 bases spanning the gap. The CDR3 covers 15 residues. Looked up from germline, CDR1 is MNHEY and CDR2 is SMNVEV (reference sequence). This CDR3 reads CASSLGRRDSYGYTF. CDR3 bases: TGTGCCAGCAGTTTAGGCAGGAGGGATTCCTATGGCTACACCTTC.

The V call is TRBV5-6, the J call TRBJ1-5; 7 bases fit TRBD1. This CDR3 is built from 12 residues. The germline V gene has CDR1 SGHDT and CDR2 YYEEEE. Unmatched junction bases numbered 2, after V lost 4 bases and J lost 7 bases. This CDR3 is CASSVQGQPQHF. The CDR3 nucleotides are TGTGCCAGCAGCGTACAGGGGCAGCCCCAGCATTTT. Supplemented by reference TRBV5-6 and TRBJ1-5, the full variable domain reads DAGVTQSPTHLIKTRGQQVTLRCSPKSGHDTVSWYQQALGQGPQFIFQYYEEEERQRGNFPDRFSGHQFPNYSSELNVNALLLGDSALYLCASSVQGQPQHFGDGTRLSIL.

This chain uses TRBV12-3 or TRBV12-4 with TRBJ1-1, with D unresolved. Trimming stripped 2 bases from V and 0 bases from J, with 4 bases between. The CDR3 runs to 13 residues. The chain's CDR3 is CASSLQVNTEAFF. CDR3 in DNA: TGTGCCAGCAGTTTACAGGTGAACACTGAAGCTTTCTTT.

V is TRBV11-2 and J is TRBJ2-1, with 9 bases fitting TRBD2. Per the germline V gene, CDR1 is SGHAT and CDR2 is FQNNGV. The junction had 11 bases not matched to a gene; V was cut back by 1 base and J by 4 bases. The CDR3 has 18 amino acids. In nucleotides, the CDR3 is TGTGCCAGCAGCTTAGGTAGCGGGGGAATTATATCATACAATGAGCAGTTCTTC. It yields the protein CASSLGSGGIISYNEQFF.

Worth noting for this clone: At one of its ends the junction is not consistent with the germline gene, which may arise from a read error. The V gene is TRBV5-6, the J gene TRBJ1-1; maybe TRBD1 (5 bases). Looked up from germline, CDR1 is SGHDT and CDR2 is YYEEEE. This CDR3 contains 14 residues. CDR3 in DNA: TGTGCCAGCAGCTCGTACGGGACTCTCTCTGAGGCTTTCTTT. Translating gives CASSSYGTLSEAFF.

This sequence joins TRBV3-1 (or the pseudogene TRBV3-2) and TRBJ2-1; D gene uncertain. The germline V and J ends were trimmed by 3 bases and 9 bases, with 9 bases remaining between them. CDR3 size: 12 residues. Germline CDR1 LGHDT, CDR2 YNNKEL (reference sequence). CDR3 sequence (DNA): TGTGCCAGCAGCCACCTGAGAGGTGAGCAGTTCTTC. As protein: CASSHLRGEQFF.

This chain links TRBV11-2 with TRBJ1-3; D possibly corresponds to TRBD1 (5 bases). The CDR3 covers 14 residues. V was shortened by 7 bases and J by 2 bases, with 12 bases between the two germline ends. Per the germline V gene, CDR1 is SGHAT and CDR2 is FQNNGV. The CDR3 DNA sequence: TGTGCCAGCACCACGTGGGGGGCTGGAAACACCATATATTTT. The encoded protein is CASTTWGAGNTIYF.

The CDR3 region is CASSPGTSGGKRETQYF. CDR3 DNA: TGCGCCAGCAGCCCCGGGACTAGCGGGGGGAAAAGAGAGACCCAGTACTTC. V gene TRBV4-1 combines with J gene TRBJ2-5, with 15 nucleotides matching TRBD2. From germline, CDR1 is MGHRA and CDR2 YSYEKL. There are 17 residues in the CDR3. V trimming: 4 bases; J trimming: 4 bases; junction bases outside the gene matches: 7.

The CDR3 DNA reads as TGTGCCAGTAGTATTCTTGCGTCCCGATCCGGCACTGAAGCTTTCTTT. As protein: CASSILASRSGTEAFF. The gene calls are TRBV19 and TRBJ1-1; D ambiguous. The germline V gene encodes CDR1 LNHDA and CDR2 SQIVND (reference sequence). Trimming stripped 3 bases from V and 4 bases from J, with 18 bases between. The CDR3 contains 16 residues.

V gene TRBV10-3 combines with J gene TRBJ2-3; 11 bases line up with TRBD2. This CDR3 region has 15 residues. Germline V gene data show CDR1 as ENHRY and CDR2 as SYGVKD. V gave up 6 bases and J gave up 4 bases; unmatched junction bases: 6. The CDR3 sequence: CAISGASGRPDTQYF. The CDR3 coding sequence is TGTGCCATCAGCGGCGCTAGCGGGAGGCCAGATACGCAGTATTTT.

V is TRBV7-3 and J is TRBJ1-2, with TRBD1 as a possible D gene (6 bases). Germline CDR1 and CDR2: SGHTA and FQGTGA. The CDR3 extends over 16 amino acids. V shed 1 base and J shed 0 bases, with 12 bases lying between them. Written as DNA, the CDR3 is TGTGCCAGCAGCTTAATGGGGCAGGGGACTAACTATGGCTACACCTTC. Residues: CASSLMGQGTNYGYTF.

This chain joins TRBV18 and TRBJ1-3; TRBD1 matches 9 bases. The V gene end was trimmed by 4 bases and the J gene end by 2 bases; junction bases not matched to a gene: 3. In germline, CDR1 is KGHSH, CDR2 LQKENI. CDR3 length: 15 residues. CDR3: CASSQGQGTGNTIYF. For the CDR3, the DNA is TGTGCCAGCTCACAAGGACAGGGGACTGGAAACACCATATATTTT.

V and J are TRBV7-9 and TRBJ2-2; maybe TRBD1 (6 bases). The CDR3 consists of 18 residues. Trimming took off 3 bases at V and 0 bases at J, with 17 bases between the two ends. Germline CDR1 is SEHNR and CDR2 is FQNEAQ (reference sequence). DNA for the CDR3: TGTGCCAGCAGCTTCCCCGGGGCAGGGGTATCGAACACCGGGGAGCTGTTTTTT. It is translated as CASSFPGAGVSNTGELFF.